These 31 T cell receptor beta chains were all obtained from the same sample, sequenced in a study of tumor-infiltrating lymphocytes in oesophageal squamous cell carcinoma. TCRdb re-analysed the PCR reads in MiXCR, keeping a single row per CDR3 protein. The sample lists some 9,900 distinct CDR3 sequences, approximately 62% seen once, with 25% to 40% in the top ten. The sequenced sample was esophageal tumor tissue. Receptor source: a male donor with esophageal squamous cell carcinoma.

The CDR3 DNA sequence: TGTGCCTCGGGGCGGGGGGTACAGACCCAGTACTTC. It specifies CASGRGVQTQYF. The chain is built from TRBV6-6 and TRBJ2-5, with 8 positions matching TRBD2. Germline values: CDR1 MNHNY, CDR2 SVGAGI (reference sequence). CDR3 length: 12 residues. Losses at the gene ends were 11 bases for V and 6 bases for J; bases not matched to a gene: 8.

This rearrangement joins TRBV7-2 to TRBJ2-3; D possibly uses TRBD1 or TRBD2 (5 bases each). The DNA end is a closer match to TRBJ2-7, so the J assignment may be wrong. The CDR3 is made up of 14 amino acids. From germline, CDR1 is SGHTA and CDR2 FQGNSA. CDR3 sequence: CASSLLASEGEQYF. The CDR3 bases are TGTGCCAGCAGCTTACTAGCCTCTGAGGGGGAGCAGTACTTC.

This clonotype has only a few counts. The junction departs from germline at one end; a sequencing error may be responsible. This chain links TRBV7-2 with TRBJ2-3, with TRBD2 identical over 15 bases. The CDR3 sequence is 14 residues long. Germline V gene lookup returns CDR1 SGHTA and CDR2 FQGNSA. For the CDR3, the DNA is TGTGCCAGCAGGCCGACCGGGACTAGCGGGAGGACCTCTTTT. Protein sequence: CASRPTGTSGRTSF. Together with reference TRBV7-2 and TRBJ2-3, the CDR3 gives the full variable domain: GAGVSQSPSNKVTEKGKDVELRCDPISGHTALYWYRQSLGQGLEFLIYFQGNSAPDKSGLPSDRFSAERTGGSVSTLTIQRTQQEDSAVYLCASRPTGTSGRTSFGPGTRLTVL.

For the CDR3, the DNA is TGTGCCAGCAGTTACTCAACAGGTAGCTCCTACAATGAGCAGTTCTTC. Translating gives CASSYSTGSSYNEQFF. The chain couples TRBV6-8 to TRBJ2-1; perhaps TRBD1 as D (5 bases). This CDR3 region has 16 residues. Germline loops: CDR1 MNHGY, CDR2 SAAAGT. Trimming removed 0 bases from V and 0 bases from J, with 9 bases in between.

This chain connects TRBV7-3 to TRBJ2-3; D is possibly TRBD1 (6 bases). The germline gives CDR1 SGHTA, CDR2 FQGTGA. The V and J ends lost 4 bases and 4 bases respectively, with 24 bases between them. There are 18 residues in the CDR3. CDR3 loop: CASSSPNSRGHFADTQYF. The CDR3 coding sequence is TGTGCCAGCAGCTCTCCCAACTCGAGGGGACATTTCGCAGATACGCAGTATTTT.

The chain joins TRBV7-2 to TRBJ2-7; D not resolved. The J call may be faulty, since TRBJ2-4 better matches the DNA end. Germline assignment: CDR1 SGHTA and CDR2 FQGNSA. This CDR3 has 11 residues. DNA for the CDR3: TGTGCCAGCAGCTTAAACCTCATTCAGTACTTC. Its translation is CASSLNLIQYF.

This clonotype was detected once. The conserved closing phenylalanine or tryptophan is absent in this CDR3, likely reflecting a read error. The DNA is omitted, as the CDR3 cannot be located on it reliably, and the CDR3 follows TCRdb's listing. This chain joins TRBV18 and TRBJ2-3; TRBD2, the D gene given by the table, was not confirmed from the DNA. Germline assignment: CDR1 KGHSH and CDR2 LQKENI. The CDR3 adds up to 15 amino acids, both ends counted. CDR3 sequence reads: CASSTSGLYYNEQFL.

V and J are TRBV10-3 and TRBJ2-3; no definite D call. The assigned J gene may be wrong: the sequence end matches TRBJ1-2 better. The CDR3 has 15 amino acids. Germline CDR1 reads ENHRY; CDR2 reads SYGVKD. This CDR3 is CAISETSEGSYGYTF. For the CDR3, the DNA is TGTGCCATCAGTGAGACTAGTGAGGGATCCTATGGCTACACCTTC.

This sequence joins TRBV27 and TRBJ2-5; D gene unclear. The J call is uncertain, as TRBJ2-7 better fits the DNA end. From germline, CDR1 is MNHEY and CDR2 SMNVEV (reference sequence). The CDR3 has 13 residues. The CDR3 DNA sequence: TGTGCCACCTCATTGACACAAATGTACGAGCAGTACTTC. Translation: CATSLTQMYEQYF.

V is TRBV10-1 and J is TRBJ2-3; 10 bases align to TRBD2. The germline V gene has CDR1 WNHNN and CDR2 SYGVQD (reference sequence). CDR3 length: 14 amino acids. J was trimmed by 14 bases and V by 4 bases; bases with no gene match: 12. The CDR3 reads CASSASGSAGELYF. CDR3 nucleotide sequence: TGCGCCAGCAGTGCTAGCGGGAGTGCCGGGGAGCTGTATTTT.

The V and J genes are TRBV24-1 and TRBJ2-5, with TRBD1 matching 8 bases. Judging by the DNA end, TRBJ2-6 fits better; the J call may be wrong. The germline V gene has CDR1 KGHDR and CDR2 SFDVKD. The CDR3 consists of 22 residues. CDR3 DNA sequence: TGTGCCACCAGTGATTTGCAGAGGGGACCGGGACAGGCACCCTCTGGGGCCAACGTCCTGACTTTC. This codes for CATSDLQRGPGQAPSGANVLTF.

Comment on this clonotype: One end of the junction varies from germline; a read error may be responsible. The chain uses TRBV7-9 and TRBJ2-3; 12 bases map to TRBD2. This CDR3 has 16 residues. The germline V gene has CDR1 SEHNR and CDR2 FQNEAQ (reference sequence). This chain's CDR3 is CASSLATSGRTHEQYF. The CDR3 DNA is TGTGCCAGCAGCTTAGCTACTAGCGGGAGGACCCACGAGCAGTACTTT. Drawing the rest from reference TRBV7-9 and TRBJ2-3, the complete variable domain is DTGVSQNPRHKITKRGQNVTFRCDPISEHNRLYWYRQTLGQGPEFLTYFQNEAQLEKSRLLSDRFSAERPKGSFSTLEIQRTEQGDSAMYLCASSLATSGRTHEQYFGPGTRLTVL.

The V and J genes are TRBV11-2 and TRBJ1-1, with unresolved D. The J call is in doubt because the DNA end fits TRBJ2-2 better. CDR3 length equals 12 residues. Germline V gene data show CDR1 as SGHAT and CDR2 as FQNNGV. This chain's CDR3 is CASSHSAGELFF. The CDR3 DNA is TGTGCCAGCAGTCACAGCGCCGGGGAGCTGTTTTTT.

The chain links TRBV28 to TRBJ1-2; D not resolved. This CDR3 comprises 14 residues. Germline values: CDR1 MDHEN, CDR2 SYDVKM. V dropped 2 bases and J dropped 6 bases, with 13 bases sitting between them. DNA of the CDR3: TGTGCCAGCAGTTTACCCATGCGTCGGGATGGCTACACCTTC. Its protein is CASSLPMRRDGYTF.

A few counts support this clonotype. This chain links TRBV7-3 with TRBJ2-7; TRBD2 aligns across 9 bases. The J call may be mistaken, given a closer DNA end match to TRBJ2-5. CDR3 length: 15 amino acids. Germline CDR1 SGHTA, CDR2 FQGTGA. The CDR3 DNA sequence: TGTGCCAGCAGCTTAGAGCGGGGGGCCGGTGAGACCCAGTACTTC. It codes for CASSLERGAGETQYF.

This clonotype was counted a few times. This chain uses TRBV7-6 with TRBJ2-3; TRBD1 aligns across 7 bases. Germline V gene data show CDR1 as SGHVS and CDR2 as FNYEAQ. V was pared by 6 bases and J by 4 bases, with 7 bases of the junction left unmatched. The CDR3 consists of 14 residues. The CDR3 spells CASSWDSYADTQYF. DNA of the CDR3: TGTGCCAGCAGTTGGGACAGTTATGCAGATACGCAGTATTTT.

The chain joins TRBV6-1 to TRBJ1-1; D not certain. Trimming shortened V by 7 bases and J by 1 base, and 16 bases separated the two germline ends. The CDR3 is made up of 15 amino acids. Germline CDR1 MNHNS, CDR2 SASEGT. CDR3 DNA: TGTGCCAGCATAGACTTAGGTACGACGAACACTGAAGCTTTCTTT. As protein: CASIDLGTTNTEAFF.

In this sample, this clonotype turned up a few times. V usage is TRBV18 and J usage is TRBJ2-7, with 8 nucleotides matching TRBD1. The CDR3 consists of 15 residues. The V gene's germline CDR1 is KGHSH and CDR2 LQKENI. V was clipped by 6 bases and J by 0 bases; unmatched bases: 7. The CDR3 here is CASSQDRVSSYEQYF. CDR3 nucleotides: TGTGCCAGCTCGCAGGACAGGGTAAGCTCCTACGAGCAGTACTTC.

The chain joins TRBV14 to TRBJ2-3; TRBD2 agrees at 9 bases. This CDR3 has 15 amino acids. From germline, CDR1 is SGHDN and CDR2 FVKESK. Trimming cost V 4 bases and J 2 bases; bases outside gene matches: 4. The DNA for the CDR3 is TGTGCCAGCAGCCCCGGGACTAGCATCACAGATACGCAGTATTTT. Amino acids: CASSPGTSITDTQYF.

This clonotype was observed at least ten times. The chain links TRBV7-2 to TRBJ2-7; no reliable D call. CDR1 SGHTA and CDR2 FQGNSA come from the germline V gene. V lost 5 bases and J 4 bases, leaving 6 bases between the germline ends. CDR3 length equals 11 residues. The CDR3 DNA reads TGTGCCAGCAGCCTCACATACGAGCAGTACTTC. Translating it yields CASSLTYEQYF.

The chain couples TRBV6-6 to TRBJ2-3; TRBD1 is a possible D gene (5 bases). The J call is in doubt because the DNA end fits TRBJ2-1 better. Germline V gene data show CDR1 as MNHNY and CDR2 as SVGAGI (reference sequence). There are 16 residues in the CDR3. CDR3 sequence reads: CASSYSSRARGNEQFF. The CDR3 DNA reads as TGTGCCAGCAGTTACTCGAGCAGAGCTAGGGGCAATGAGCAGTTCTTC.

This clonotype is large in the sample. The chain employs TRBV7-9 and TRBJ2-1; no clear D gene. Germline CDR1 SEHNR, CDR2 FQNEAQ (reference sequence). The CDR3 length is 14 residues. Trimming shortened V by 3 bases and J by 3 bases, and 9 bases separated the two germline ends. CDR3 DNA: TGTGCCAGCAGCTTGGACGGACGCTACAATGAGCAGTTCTTC. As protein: CASSLDGRYNEQFF. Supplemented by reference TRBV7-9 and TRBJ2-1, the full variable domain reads DTGVSQNPRHKITKRGQNVTFRCDPISEHNRLYWYRQTLGQGPEFLTYFQNEAQLEKSRLLSDRFSAERPKGSFSTLEIQRTEQGDSAMYLCASSLDGRYNEQFFGPGTRLTVL.

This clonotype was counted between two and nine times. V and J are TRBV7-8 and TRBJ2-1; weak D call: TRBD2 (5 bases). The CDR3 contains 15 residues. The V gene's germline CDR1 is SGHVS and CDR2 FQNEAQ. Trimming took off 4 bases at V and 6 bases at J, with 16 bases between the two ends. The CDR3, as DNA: TGTGCCAGCAGCTCTGGGCGACTAAGCTCCAATGAGCAGTTCTTC. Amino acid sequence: CASSSGRLSSNEQFF.

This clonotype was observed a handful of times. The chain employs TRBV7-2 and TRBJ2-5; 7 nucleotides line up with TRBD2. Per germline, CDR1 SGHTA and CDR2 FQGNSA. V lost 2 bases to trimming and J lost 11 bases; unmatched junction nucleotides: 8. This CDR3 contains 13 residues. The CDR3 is CASSLQSGREQYF. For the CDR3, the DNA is TGTGCCAGCAGCTTACAGTCAGGGAGGGAGCAGTACTTC.

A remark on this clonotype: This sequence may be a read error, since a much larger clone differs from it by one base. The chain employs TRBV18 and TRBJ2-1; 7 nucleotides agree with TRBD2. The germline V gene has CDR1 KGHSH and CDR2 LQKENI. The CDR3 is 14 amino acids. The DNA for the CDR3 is TGTGCCAGCTCACCTCCAGCGGGATACAATGAGAAGTTCTTC. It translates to CASSPPAGYNEKFF.

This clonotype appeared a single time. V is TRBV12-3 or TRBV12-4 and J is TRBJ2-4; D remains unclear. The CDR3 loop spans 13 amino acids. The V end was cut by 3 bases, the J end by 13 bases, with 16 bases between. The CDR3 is CASSFWQPNEQYF. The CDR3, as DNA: TGTGCCAGCAGTTTCTGGCAGCCCAATGAGCAGTACTTC.

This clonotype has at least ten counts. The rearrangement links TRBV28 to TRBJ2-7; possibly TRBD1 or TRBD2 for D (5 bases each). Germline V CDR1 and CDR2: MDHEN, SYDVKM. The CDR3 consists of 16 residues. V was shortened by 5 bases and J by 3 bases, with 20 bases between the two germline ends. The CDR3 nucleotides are TGTGCCAGCAGTCCCTCTCGTGGGTGGGGGAACTACGAGCAGTACTTC. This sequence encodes CASSPSRGWGNYEQYF.

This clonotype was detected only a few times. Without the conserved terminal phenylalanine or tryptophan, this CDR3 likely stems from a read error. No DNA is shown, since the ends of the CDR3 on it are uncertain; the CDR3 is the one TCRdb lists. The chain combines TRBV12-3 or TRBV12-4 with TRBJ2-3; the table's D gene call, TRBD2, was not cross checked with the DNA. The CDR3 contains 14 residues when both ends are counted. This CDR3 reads CASSLKVETQYFGP.

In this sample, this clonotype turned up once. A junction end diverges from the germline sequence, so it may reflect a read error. The CDR3: CASSLRGIYSPLHF. The CDR3 region has the DNA TGTGCCAGCAGTCTCCGAGGTATATATTCACCCCTCCACTTC. This chain connects TRBV12-3 or TRBV12-4 to TRBJ2-3; no definite D call. This CDR3 is 14 amino acids long.

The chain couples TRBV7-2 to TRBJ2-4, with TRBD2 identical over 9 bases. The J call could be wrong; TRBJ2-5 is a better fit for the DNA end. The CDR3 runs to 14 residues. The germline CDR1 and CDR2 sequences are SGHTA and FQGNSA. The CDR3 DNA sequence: TGTGCCAGCAGCCTAATGAGCGGGGGGGAGACCCAGTACTTC. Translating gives CASSLMSGGETQYF.

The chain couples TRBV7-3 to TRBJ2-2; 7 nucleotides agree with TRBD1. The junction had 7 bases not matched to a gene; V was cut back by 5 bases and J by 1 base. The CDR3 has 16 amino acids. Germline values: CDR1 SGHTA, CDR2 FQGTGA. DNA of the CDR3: TGTGCCAGCAGCCTCCCGGCAGGGGGGAACACCGGGGAGCTGTTTTTT. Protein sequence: CASSLPAGGNTGELFF.